These 2 T cell receptor beta chains were sequenced from one sample in a study of early T cells in non-severe SARS-CoV-2 infection. One entry per CDR3 protein, called by TCRdb with MiXCR from the 5' RACE reads. The table shows some 89,000 distinct CDR3 sequences, with roughly 9.6% occurring only once. The sequencing here drew on whole blood, taken at baseline. The receptor set was obtained from an adult who was a healthcare worker with PCR-confirmed SARS-CoV-2 infection or an uninfected control (not recorded which).

This clonotype has at least ten counts. The genes are TRBV13 and TRBJ2-1; D is uncertain. The CDR3 has 11 residues. Trimming removed 0 bases at V and 8 bases at J, with 2 bases between. Germline V lookup: CDR1 PRHDT, CDR2 FYEKMQ (reference sequence). CDR3 sequence reads: CASSLGHEQFF. In DNA, the CDR3 is TGTGCCAGCAGCTTAGGCCATGAGCAGTTCTTC.

The sample holds many counts of this clonotype. The chain employs TRBV11-2 and TRBJ2-2; either TRBD1 or TRBD2 may fit D (5 bases each). Trimming left V 6 bases short and J 0 bases short, with 14 bases between. The CDR3 is 16 amino acids. Germline CDR1 reads SGHAT; CDR2 reads FQNNGV. The chain's CDR3 is CASRPLRGPNTGELFF. The DNA for the CDR3 is TGTGCCAGCAGGCCCCTCCGGGGACCGAACACCGGGGAGCTGTTTTTT.